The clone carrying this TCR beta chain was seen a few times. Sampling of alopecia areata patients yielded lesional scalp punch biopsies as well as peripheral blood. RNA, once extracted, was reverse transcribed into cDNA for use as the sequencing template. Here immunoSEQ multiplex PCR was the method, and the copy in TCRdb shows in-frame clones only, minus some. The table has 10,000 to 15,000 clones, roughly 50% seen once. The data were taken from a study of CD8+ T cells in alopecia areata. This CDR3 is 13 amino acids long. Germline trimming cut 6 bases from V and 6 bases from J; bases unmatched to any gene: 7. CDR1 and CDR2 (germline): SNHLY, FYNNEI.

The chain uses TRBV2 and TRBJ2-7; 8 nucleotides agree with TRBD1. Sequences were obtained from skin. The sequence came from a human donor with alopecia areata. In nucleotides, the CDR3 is TGTGCCAGCAGGACAGGGGTACTAGGCGAGCAGTACTTC. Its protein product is CASRTGVLGEQYF.